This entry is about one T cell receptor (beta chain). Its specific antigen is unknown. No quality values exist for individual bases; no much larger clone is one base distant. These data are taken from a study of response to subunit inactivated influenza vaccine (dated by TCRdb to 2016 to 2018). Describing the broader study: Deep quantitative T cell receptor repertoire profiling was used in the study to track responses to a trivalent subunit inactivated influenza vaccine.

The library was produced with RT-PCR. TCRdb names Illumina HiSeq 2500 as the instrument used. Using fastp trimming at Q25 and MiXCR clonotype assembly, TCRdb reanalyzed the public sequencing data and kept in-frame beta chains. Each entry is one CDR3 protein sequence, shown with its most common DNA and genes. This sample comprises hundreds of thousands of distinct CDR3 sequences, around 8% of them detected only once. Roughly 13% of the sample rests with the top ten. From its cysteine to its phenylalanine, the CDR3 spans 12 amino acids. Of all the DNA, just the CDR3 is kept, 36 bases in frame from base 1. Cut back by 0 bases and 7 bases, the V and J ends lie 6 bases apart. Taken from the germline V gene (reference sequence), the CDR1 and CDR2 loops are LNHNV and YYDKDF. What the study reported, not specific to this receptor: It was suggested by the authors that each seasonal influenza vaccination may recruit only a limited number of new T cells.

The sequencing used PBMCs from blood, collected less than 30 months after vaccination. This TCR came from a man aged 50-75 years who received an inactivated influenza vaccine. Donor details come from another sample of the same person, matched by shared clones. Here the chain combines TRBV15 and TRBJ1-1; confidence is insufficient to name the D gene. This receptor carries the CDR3 CATSRDQLEAFF. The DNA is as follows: TGTGCCACCAGCAGAGATCAGCTTGAAGCTTTCTTT. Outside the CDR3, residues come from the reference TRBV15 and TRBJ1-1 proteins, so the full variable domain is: DAMVIQNPRYQVTQFGKPVTLSCSQTLNHNVMYWYQQKSSQAPKLLFHYYDKDFNNEADTPDNFQSRRPNTSFCFLDIRSPGLGDTAMYLCATSRDQLEAFFGQGTRLTVV.